These 18 T cell receptor beta chains share one sample of origin, sequenced in a study of cytotoxic CD8 clonotypes in ibrutinib-treated CLL. Clones were sequenced by immunoSEQ multiplex PCR, and TCRdb holds only the in-frame ones, with some missing. This sample carries 190,000 or so clones, around 70% of them seen once, and the ten largest clones take roughly an eighth. The specimen comprised PBMCs, sampled after 24 months of ibrutinib treatment. The receptor set was obtained from a human donor with chronic lymphocytic leukemia.

J is TRBJ2-7 and V is TRBV28, with 9 bases fitting TRBD1. V shed 6 bases and J 3 bases; nucleotides not matched to a gene: 0. The CDR3 is 12 residues long. Germline-derived CDR1 and CDR2 are MDHEN and SYDVKM. The CDR3 DNA follows: TGTGCCAGCAGGACAGGGGGCTACGAGCAGTACTTC. Protein: CASRTGGYEQYF.

This chain links TRBV7-3 with TRBJ2-7, with 9 bases identical to TRBD2. This CDR3 comprises 14 residues. Germline V gene data show CDR1 as SGHTA and CDR2 as FQGTGA. After removal of 5 bases from V and 2 bases from J, the junction contained 4 bases not matched to a gene. The CDR3 DNA is TGTGCCAGCAGCGGGACTAGCCGAACCTACGAGCAGTACTTC. As protein: CASSGTSRTYEQYF.

V usage is TRBV11-2 and J usage is TRBJ1-2; D perhaps matches TRBD1 (5 bases). This CDR3 is built from 14 residues. Germline CDR1 reads SGHAT; CDR2 reads FQNNGV. V gave up 3 bases and J gave up 8 bases, with 16 bases separating them. The CDR3 DNA is TGTGCCAGCAGCTTGCTACGGGACCCAGTGGGCTACACCTTC. It specifies CASSLLRDPVGYTF. Complete variable domain (other parts from reference TRBV11-2 and TRBJ1-2): EAGVAQSPRYKIIEKRQSVAFWCNPISGHATLYWYQQILGQGPKLLIQFQNNGVVDDSQLPKDRFSAERLKGVDSTLKIQPAKLEDSAVYLCASSLLRDPVGYTFGSGTRLTVV.

Remarks on this clone: One end of the junction does not line up with germline, which may come from a read error. The chain carries TRBV6-5 and TRBJ2-7; D may be TRBD1 (5 bases). CDR3 length: 15 amino acids. Per the germline V gene, CDR1 is MNHEY and CDR2 is SVGAGI. The CDR3 loop is CASSHSPGHPYEQYF. The DNA for the CDR3 is TGTGCCAGCAGTCACTCCCCCGGACACCCCTACGAGCAGTACTTC.

The V and J genes are TRBV9 and TRBJ2-3, with 7 bases aligning to TRBD2. The CDR3 consists of 17 residues. CDR1 is SGDLS, CDR2 YYNGEE, per germline. J lost 0 bases, V lost 0 bases, and 7 bases had no gene match. CDR3 DNA sequence: TGTGCCAGCAGCGTAGGCGGTAGCGGGTGGAGCACAGATACGCAGTATTTT. Amino acids: CASSVGGSGWSTDTQYF.

The chain combines TRBV7-9 with TRBJ1-2; 9 bases match TRBD1. Germline trimming cut 5 bases from V and 7 bases from J; bases unmatched to any gene: 8. CDR3 size: 14 residues. CDR1 SEHNR and CDR2 FQNEAQ come from the germline V gene (reference sequence). The CDR3, as DNA: TGTGCCAGCAGCATAGGGACAGGGAGCCCTGGCTACACCTTC. Its protein is CASSIGTGSPGYTF.

Only one count was recorded for this clone. The V and J genes are TRBV11-3 and TRBJ2-7, with D unclear. V was trimmed by 5 bases and J by 6 bases, leaving 14 bases between them. This CDR3 comprises 13 residues. CDR1 and CDR2 (germline): SGHNT, YENEEA. In nucleotides, the CDR3 is TGTGCCAGCAGCACCCGACTCGGCGGCGAGCAGTACTTC. As protein: CASSTRLGGEQYF.

This sequence joins TRBV2 and TRBJ2-2; 8 bases fit TRBD1. The germline gives CDR1 SNHLY, CDR2 FYNNEI. The CDR3 covers 14 residues. The trim removed 11 bases at V and 6 bases at J, leaving 11 bases unmatched. This CDR3 reads CASHTDRDAGELFF. Here the CDR3 DNA reads TGTGCCTCCCATACGGACAGGGATGCCGGGGAGCTGTTTTTT. Full variable domain (missing parts from reference TRBV2 and TRBJ2-2): EPEVTQTPSHQVTQMGQEVILRCVPISNHLYFYWYRQILGQKVEFLVSFYNNEISEKSEIFDDQFSVERPDGSNFTLKIRSTKLEDSAMYFCASHTDRDAGELFFGEGSRLTVL.

This sequence joins TRBV28 and TRBJ2-1; 7 bases line up with TRBD2. The V and J ends lost 5 bases and 4 bases, in that order; junction bases with no gene match: 5. This CDR3 is 14 amino acids long. The germline CDR1 and CDR2 sequences are MDHEN and SYDVKM. The CDR3 sequence is CASSPGGGYNEQFF. Here the CDR3 DNA reads TGTGCCAGCAGTCCCGGGGGAGGGTACAATGAGCAGTTCTTC.

The V and J genes are TRBV21-1 and TRBJ1-5; TRBD1, as called in the table, went unchecked against the DNA. TRBV21-1 is labeled a pseudogene. The CDR3 has 14 residues. The CDR3 is CARWGQDSNQPQHF. The CDR3 bases are TGTGCCAGATGGGGACAGGATAGCAATCAGCCCCAGCATTTT.

This rearrangement joins TRBV5-1 to TRBJ2-1; weak D call: TRBD1 (5 bases). CDR3 length: 15 amino acids. The V and J ends lost 3 bases and 9 bases respectively, with 19 bases between them. Germline lookup yields CDR1 SGHRS and CDR2 YFSETQ. CDR3 DNA: TGCGCCAGCAGCTGGGGTTTGCCAGGGTTGGGTGAGCAGTTCTTC. Translating gives CASSWGLPGLGEQFF.

CDR3 bases: TGTGCCAGCAGCTTACAGGGGTTGCCTGGAAACACCATATATTTT. Protein sequence: CASSLQGLPGNTIYF. The chain employs TRBV5-5 and TRBJ1-3; 7 positions match TRBD1. CDR1 and CDR2 (germline): SGHKS, YYEKEE (reference sequence). V gave up 2 bases and J gave up 2 bases; unmatched junction bases: 4. The length of the CDR3 is 15 residues. Combining the CDR3 with reference TRBV5-5 and TRBJ1-3 gives the whole variable domain DAGVTQSPTHLIKTRGQQVTLRCSPISGHKSVSWYQQVLGQGPQFIFQYYEKEERGRGNFPDRFSARQFPNYSSELNVNALLLGDSALYLCASSLQGLPGNTIYFGEGSWLTVV.

The chain links TRBV9 to TRBJ2-3; maybe TRBD1 (5 bases). The V end was cut by 4 bases, the J end by 0 bases, with 18 bases between. From germline, CDR1 is SGDLS and CDR2 YYNGEE. This CDR3 comprises 17 residues. The CDR3: CASSTDRPGWSTDTQYF. In DNA form, the CDR3 reads TGTGCCAGCAGCACAGACCGACCAGGGTGGAGCACAGATACGCAGTATTTT. Supplemented by reference TRBV9 and TRBJ2-3, the full variable domain reads DSGVTQTPKHLITATGQRVTLRCSPRSGDLSVYWYQQSLDQGLQFLIQYYNGEERAKGNILERFSAQQFPDLHSELNLSSLELGDSALYFCASSTDRPGWSTDTQYFGPGTRLTVL.

This chain uses TRBV14 with TRBJ1-2; TRBD1 is a possible D gene (6 bases). The V end lost 4 bases, the J end lost 2 bases, and 8 bases lay between the germline ends. From germline, CDR1 is SGHDN and CDR2 FVKESK. CDR3 length equals 13 residues. Here the CDR3 reads CASSPDRNYGYTF. DNA of the CDR3: TGTGCCAGCAGCCCGGACAGAAACTATGGCTACACCTTC.

The rearrangement links TRBV29-1 to TRBJ2-3; 16 bases are a match to TRBD2. There are 17 residues in the CDR3. Germline-derived CDR1 and CDR2 are SQVTM and ANQGSEA. Germline trimming cut 7 bases from V and 4 bases from J; bases unmatched to any gene: 11. In nucleotides, the CDR3 is TGCAGCGGGGGACTAGCGGGAGGGCGGTGGGGCGCAGATACGCAGTATTTT. As protein: CSGGLAGGRWGADTQYF.

This chain joins TRBV19 and TRBJ2-7; D perhaps matches TRBD1 (5 bases). Germline lookup yields CDR1 LNHDA and CDR2 SQIVND (reference sequence). The germline V and J ends were trimmed by 1 base and 2 bases, with 6 bases remaining between them. The CDR3 consists of 13 residues. The CDR3 loop is CASSIAGPYEQYF. CDR3 nucleotide sequence: TGTGCCAGTAGTATAGCAGGGCCCTACGAGCAGTACTTC.

The chain recombines TRBV4-1 with TRBJ2-1, with 8 bases identical to TRBD2. Germline V gives CDR1 MGHRA, CDR2 YSYEKL. This CDR3 region has 15 residues. V shed 3 bases and J 3 bases; nucleotides not matched to a gene: 4. This CDR3 reads CASSHRLANYNEQFF. In DNA, the CDR3 is TGCGCCAGCAGCCACAGACTAGCGAACTACAATGAGCAGTTCTTC.

In regard to this clone: A junction end diverges from the germline sequence, so it may reflect a read error. The chain has TRBV5-4 and TRBJ1-1; no firm D call. Germline CDR1 and CDR2: SGHNT and YYREEE (reference sequence). The CDR3 has 12 amino acids. CDR3 bases: TGCGCCAGCAGAATAGGAGGCACTGAAGCTTTCTTT. Translated, it gives CASRIGGTEAFF.